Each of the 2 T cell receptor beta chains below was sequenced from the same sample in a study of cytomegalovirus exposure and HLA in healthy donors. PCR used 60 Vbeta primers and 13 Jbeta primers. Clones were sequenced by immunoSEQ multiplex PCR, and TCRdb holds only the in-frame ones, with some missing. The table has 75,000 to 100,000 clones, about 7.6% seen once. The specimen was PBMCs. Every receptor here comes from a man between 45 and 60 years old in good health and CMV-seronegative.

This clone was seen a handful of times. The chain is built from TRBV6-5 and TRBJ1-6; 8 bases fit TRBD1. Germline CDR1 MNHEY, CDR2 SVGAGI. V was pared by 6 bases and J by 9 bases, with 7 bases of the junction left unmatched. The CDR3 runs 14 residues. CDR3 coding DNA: TGTGCCAGCAGGGACGGGACAGGCCTTTCACCCCTCCACTTT. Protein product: CASRDGTGLSPLHF.

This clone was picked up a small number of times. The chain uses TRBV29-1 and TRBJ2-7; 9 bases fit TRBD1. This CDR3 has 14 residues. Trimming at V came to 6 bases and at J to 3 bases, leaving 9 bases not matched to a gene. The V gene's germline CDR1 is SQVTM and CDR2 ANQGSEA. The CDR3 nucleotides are TGCAGCGTCGGTTCCCGGACAGGGGTCTACGAGCAGTACTTC. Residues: CSVGSRTGVYEQYF.